The 24 T cell receptor beta chains in this list originate from one sample, sequenced in a study of spatial heterogeneity in lung cancer. Stated time point: sample taken at primary tumor resection. The input material, whole RNA from tumor, nontumor lung or frozen PBMC, was sequenced unsorted. TCRdb reprocessed the 5' RACE reads via MiXCR and lists one record per CDR3 protein. The table includes about 82,000 distinct CDR3 sequences, roughly 13% detected once. This material consisted of PBMCs, taken at surgery. The receptors derive from a male donor with early-stage non-small cell lung cancer.

In this sample, this clonotype turned up a few times. The rearrangement links TRBV7-2 to TRBJ2-5; 7 bases map to TRBD2. With 4 bases clipped from V and 1 base from J, the junction kept 3 bases outside the gene matches. The CDR3 loop spans 14 amino acids. CDR1 is SGHTA and CDR2 is FQGNSA in the germline V gene. CDR3 DNA sequence: TGTGCCAGCAGCTCAGCGGGGCCCCAAGAGACCCAGTACTTC. Translated, it gives CASSSAGPQETQYF.

This clonotype was seen a handful of times. The V and J genes are TRBV7-9 and TRBJ1-1; 7 positions agree with TRBD1. The germline CDR1 and CDR2 sequences are SEHNR and FQNEAQ (reference sequence). The J segment lost 1 base and the V segment lost 0 bases, leaving 11 bases of the junction unmatched. The CDR3 has 18 residues. CDR3 nucleotides: TGTGCCAGCAGCTTAGCGCGGGGAAACAGGGGAGGGAACACTGAAGCTTTCTTT. It codes for CASSLARGNRGGNTEAFF.

V usage is TRBV18 and J usage is TRBJ1-2; D remains ambiguous. There are 14 residues in the CDR3. Trimming took off 4 bases at V and 5 bases at J, with 14 bases between the two ends. CDR1 and CDR2 from the germline V gene are KGHSH and LQKENI. The CDR3 nucleotides read TGTGCCAGCTCACAGGAGGGCCCCGATTATGGCTACACCTTC. Amino acids: CASSQEGPDYGYTF.

The V and J genes are TRBV30 and TRBJ2-7; D call uncertain. The CDR3 is made up of 13 amino acids. Trimming pared 0 bases from V and 1 base from J, leaving 7 bases between. The germline V gene encodes CDR1 GTSNPN and CDR2 SVGIG (reference sequence). The CDR3 is CAWSVDGSYEQYF. DNA of the CDR3: TGTGCCTGGAGTGTGGACGGTTCCTACGAGCAGTACTTC.

This chain joins TRBV5-1 and TRBJ2-3, with TRBD2 matching over 15 bases. With V trimmed by 4 bases and J by 0 bases, 9 bases remained unmatched. CDR1 and CDR2 from the germline V gene are SGHRS and YFSETQ. The CDR3 runs to 19 residues. The CDR3, as DNA: TGCGCCAGCAGCCCCGGGACTAGCGGGAGGACACCTAGCACAGATACGCAGTATTTT. Translating it yields CASSPGTSGRTPSTDTQYF.

This clonotype was seen a handful of times. The chain recombines TRBV12-5 with TRBJ2-1, with D tentatively TRBD1 (5 bases). Trimming took off 3 bases at V and 8 bases at J, with 5 bases between the two ends. Germline loops: CDR1 LGHNT, CDR2 FRNRAP. CDR3 size: 11 residues. In DNA form, the CDR3 reads TGTGCTAGTGGTTTAGGGGATGAGCAGTTCTTC. Protein sequence: CASGLGDEQFF.

This clonotype has a handful of counts. The gene calls are TRBV29-1 and TRBJ1-1, with D unresolved. V lost 5 bases and J lost 2, with 9 bases in between. The V gene's germline CDR1 is SQVTM and CDR2 ANQGSEA. The CDR3 covers 12 residues. The CDR3: CSVSRDNTEAFF. The CDR3 DNA is TGCAGCGTTTCCCGAGACAACACTGAAGCTTTCTTT.

This clonotype showed up just a few times. The chain is built from TRBV20-1 and TRBJ1-5; TRBD1 matches 7 bases. Germline V gene lookup returns CDR1 DFQATT and CDR2 SNEGSKA (reference sequence). Germline trimming cut 1 base from V and 1 base from J; bases unmatched to any gene: 7. This CDR3 is built from 16 residues. CDR3 in DNA: TGCAGTGCTAGAGCGGTTCAGGGGGAAAGCAATCAGCCCCAGCATTTT. The encoded protein is CSARAVQGESNQPQHF.

A few counts support this clonotype. The rearrangement links TRBV5-6 to TRBJ2-1, with D tentatively TRBD2 (6 bases). Per germline, CDR1 SGHDT and CDR2 YYEEEE. Trimming took off 4 bases at V and 7 bases at J, with 12 bases between the two ends. This CDR3 comprises 13 residues. The CDR3 coding sequence is TGTGCCAGCAGCCCGCGGACTATTAATGAGCAGTTCTTC. Protein product: CASSPRTINEQFF.

The V call is TRBV29-1, the J call TRBJ1-1; no firm D call. CDR3 size: 13 residues. Germline-derived CDR1 and CDR2 are SQVTM and ANQGSEA. V lost 8 bases, J lost 0 bases, and 13 bases lay in between. The CDR3 DNA follows: TGCAGCTCGTACACCGAATTGAACACTGAAGCTTTCTTT. It codes for CSSYTELNTEAFF.

V and J are TRBV5-1 and TRBJ2-5, with D unclear. The CDR3 covers 14 residues. The germline gives CDR1 SGHRS, CDR2 YFSETQ. The V gene lost 4 bases and the J gene lost 3 bases, with 13 bases spanning the gap. The CDR3 region is CASSRVGSEETQYF. The CDR3 DNA follows: TGCGCCAGCAGCCGGGTTGGAAGCGAAGAGACCCAGTACTTC.

A few counts support this clonotype. The chain joins TRBV10-1 to TRBJ2-7; 8 bases are shared with TRBD1. The CDR3 sequence is 13 residues long. Germline CDR1 WNHNN, CDR2 SYGVQD (reference sequence). V lost 3 bases to trimming and J lost 3 bases; unmatched junction nucleotides: 1. The CDR3 sequence is CASSDGTGYEQYF. Here the CDR3 DNA reads TGCGCCAGCAGTGACGGGACAGGCTACGAGCAGTACTTC.

This chain links TRBV29-1 with TRBJ2-5, with TRBD1 matching over 7 bases. Germline V lookup: CDR1 SQVTM, CDR2 ANQGSEA. The V gene end was trimmed by 6 bases and the J gene end by 2 bases; junction bases not matched to a gene: 15. This CDR3 has 16 amino acids. The CDR3 here is CSVNDIGGGRQETQYF. The DNA for the CDR3 is TGCAGCGTCAACGATATAGGGGGCGGGCGACAAGAGACCCAGTACTTC.

The table lists this clonotype with many counts. The J gene is TRBJ1-1, the V gene TRBV6-4; 7 nucleotides align to TRBD1. The CDR3 spans 14 residues. V was clipped by 6 bases and J by 10 bases; unmatched bases: 14. Germline V CDR1 and CDR2: MRHNA, SNTAGT. The CDR3 sequence: CASSPTGTATGAFF. DNA of the CDR3: TGTGCCAGCAGCCCGACCGGGACAGCCACAGGAGCTTTCTTT.

Many counts were recorded for this clonotype. The rearrangement joins TRBV20-1 to TRBJ2-1; the D is unclear. The CDR3 extends over 16 amino acids. CDR1 is DFQATT, CDR2 SNEGSKA, per germline (reference sequence). Trimming left V 0 bases short and J 7 bases short, with 19 bases between. The CDR3 is CSARDLGRSLGNEQFF. Written as DNA, the CDR3 is TGCAGTGCTAGAGATCTAGGGCGGTCCTTGGGGAATGAGCAGTTCTTC.

The gene calls are TRBV7-2 and TRBJ2-2; D possibly corresponds to TRBD1 (6 bases). Trimming stripped 1 base from V and 4 bases from J, with 10 bases between. The CDR3 is 15 amino acids. Germline lookup yields CDR1 SGHTA and CDR2 FQGNSA. CDR3 sequence: CASSLDRASTGELFF. The CDR3 region has the DNA TGTGCCAGCAGCTTAGACAGGGCGAGCACCGGGGAGCTGTTTTTT.

The genes are TRBV20-1 and TRBJ2-2; 10 positions match TRBD2. The J segment lost 4 bases and the V segment lost 3 bases, leaving 5 bases of the junction unmatched. Germline CDR1 is DFQATT and CDR2 is SNEGSKA (reference sequence). The CDR3 consists of 15 residues. The CDR3 here is CSASLAGDGTGELFF. The CDR3 DNA reads as TGCAGTGCTAGCCTAGCGGGAGACGGCACCGGGGAGCTGTTTTTT.

The chain joins TRBV20-1 to TRBJ2-1; 8 bases are shared with TRBD2. The CDR3 runs to 15 residues. With V trimmed by 4 bases and J by 3 bases, 8 bases remained unmatched. Germline V CDR1 and CDR2: DFQATT, SNEGSKA (reference sequence). CDR3 in DNA: TGCAGTGCTACCCCGCTTAGCGGGATCTACAATGAGCAGTTCTTC. Encoded protein: CSATPLSGIYNEQFF.

This clonotype has just a few counts. The genes are TRBV24-1 and TRBJ2-1; 11 positions agree with TRBD2. The trim removed 4 bases at V and 0 bases at J, leaving 10 bases unmatched. Germline-derived CDR1 and CDR2 are KGHDR and SFDVKD. This CDR3 is built from 19 residues. The CDR3 DNA reads TGTGCCACCAGTGACTTTGGGACTAGCGGAATCAGCTCCTACAATGAGCAGTTCTTC. This translates into CATSDFGTSGISSYNEQFF.

This clonotype has just a few counts. The chain recombines TRBV9 with TRBJ2-3, with TRBD2 matching over 8 bases. CDR3 size: 15 residues. V lost 0 bases and J lost 6; bases outside the gene matches: 6. Germline V CDR1 and CDR2: SGDLS, YYNGEE. The DNA of the CDR3 is TGTGCCAGCAGCGTAGTGGCGGGAGGCCCGGATACGCAGTATTTT. Protein product: CASSVVAGGPDTQYF.

V and J are TRBV7-2 and TRBJ2-3; no clear D gene. The CDR3 sequence is 12 residues long. CDR1 is SGHTA, CDR2 FQGNSA, per germline. V gave up 5 bases and J gave up 6 bases, with 9 bases separating them. The CDR3 loop reads CASSPERDTQYF. The CDR3 DNA follows: TGTGCCAGCAGCCCGGAGAGGGATACGCAGTATTTT.

In its sample, this clonotype was seen many times. This chain connects TRBV29-1 to TRBJ2-1; 10 bases line up with TRBD1. The CDR3 runs 14 residues. The junction had 7 bases not matched to a gene; V was cut back by 7 bases and J by 4 bases. CDR1 and CDR2 from the germline V gene are SQVTM and ANQGSEA. CDR3 nucleotides: TGCAGCGCCGTCGGACAGGGGGAATACAATGAGCAGTTCTTC. Its protein is CSAVGQGEYNEQFF.

This clonotype was counted at least ten times. V usage is TRBV29-1 and J usage is TRBJ1-1, with D maybe TRBD1 (6 bases). CDR1 is SQVTM, CDR2 ANQGSEA, per germline. The CDR3 runs 11 residues. Trimming shortened V by 6 bases and J by 4 bases, and 9 bases separated the two germline ends. The CDR3 coding sequence is TGCAGCGTGGACAGAGGCACTGAAGCTTTCTTT. Protein sequence: CSVDRGTEAFF. The full variable domain, in which reference TRBV29-1 and TRBJ1-1 provide the parts outside the CDR3, is SAVISQKPSRDICQRGTSLTIQCQVDSQVTMMFWYRQQPGQSLTLIATANQGSEATYESGFVIDKFPISRPNLTFSTLTVSNMSPEDSSIYLCSVDRGTEAFFGQGTRLTVV.

This chain connects TRBV7-6 to TRBJ2-7; no reliable D call. Germline CDR1 is SGHVS and CDR2 is FNYEAQ. The germline V and J ends were trimmed by 1 base and 0 bases, with 10 bases remaining between them. The CDR3 is 15 residues long. The CDR3 here is CASSLEGPSSYEQYF. CDR3 DNA: TGTGCCAGCAGCTTAGAGGGCCCAAGCTCCTACGAGCAGTACTTC.